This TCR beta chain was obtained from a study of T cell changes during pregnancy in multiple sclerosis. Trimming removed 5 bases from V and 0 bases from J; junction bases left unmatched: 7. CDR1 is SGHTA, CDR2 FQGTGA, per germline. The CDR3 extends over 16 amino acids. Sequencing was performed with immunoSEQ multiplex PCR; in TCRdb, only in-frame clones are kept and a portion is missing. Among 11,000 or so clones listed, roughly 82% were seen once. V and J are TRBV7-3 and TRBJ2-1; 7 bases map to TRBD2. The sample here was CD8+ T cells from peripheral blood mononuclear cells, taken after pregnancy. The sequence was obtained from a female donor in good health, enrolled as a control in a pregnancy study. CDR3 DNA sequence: TGTGCCAGCAGCCCATGGGAGGGGAGCTCCTACAATGAGCAGTTCTTC. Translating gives CASSPWEGSSYNEQFF.